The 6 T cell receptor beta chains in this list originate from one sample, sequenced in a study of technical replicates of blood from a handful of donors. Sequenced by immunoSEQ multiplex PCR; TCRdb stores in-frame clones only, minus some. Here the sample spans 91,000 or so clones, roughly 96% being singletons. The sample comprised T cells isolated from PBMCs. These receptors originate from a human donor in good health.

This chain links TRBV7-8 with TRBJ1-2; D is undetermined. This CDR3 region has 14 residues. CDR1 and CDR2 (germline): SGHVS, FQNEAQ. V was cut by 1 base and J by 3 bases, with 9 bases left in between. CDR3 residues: CASSLEAGYYGYTF. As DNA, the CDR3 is TGTGCCAGCAGCTTAGAAGCGGGTTACTATGGCTACACCTTC. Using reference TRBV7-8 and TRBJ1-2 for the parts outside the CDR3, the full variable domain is GAGVSQSPRYKVAKRGQDVALRCDPISGHVSLFWYQQALGQGPEFLTYFQNEAQLDKSGLPSDRFFAERPEGSVSTLKIQRTQQEDSAVYLCASSLEAGYYGYTFGSGTRLTVV.

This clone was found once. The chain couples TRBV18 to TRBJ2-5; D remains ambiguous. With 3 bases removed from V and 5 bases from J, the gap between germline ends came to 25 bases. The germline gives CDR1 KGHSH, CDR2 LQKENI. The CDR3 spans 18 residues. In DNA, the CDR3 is TGTGCCAGCTCACCCCGGGTAATGAGTAGTGTTGAAGTGGAGACCCAGTACTTC. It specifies CASSPRVMSSVEVETQYF.

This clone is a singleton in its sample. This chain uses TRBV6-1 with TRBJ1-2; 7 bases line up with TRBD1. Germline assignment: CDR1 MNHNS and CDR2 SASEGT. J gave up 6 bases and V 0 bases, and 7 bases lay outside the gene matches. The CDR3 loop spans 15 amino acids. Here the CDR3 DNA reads TGTGCCAGCAGTGAAGCTGCGACAGGGCAGCATGGCTACACCTTC. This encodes CASSEAATGQHGYTF.

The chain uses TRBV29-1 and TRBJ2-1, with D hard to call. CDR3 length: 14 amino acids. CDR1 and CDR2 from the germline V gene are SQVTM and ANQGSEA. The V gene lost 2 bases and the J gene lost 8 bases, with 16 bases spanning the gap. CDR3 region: CSVEKDTRVDEQFF. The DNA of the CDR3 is TGCAGCGTTGAAAAAGACACCCGAGTTGATGAGCAGTTCTTC.

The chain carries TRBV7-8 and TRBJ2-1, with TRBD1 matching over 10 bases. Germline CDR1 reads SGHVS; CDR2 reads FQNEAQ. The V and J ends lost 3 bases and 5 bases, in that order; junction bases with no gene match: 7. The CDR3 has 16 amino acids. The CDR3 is CASSFFRDRGNNEQFF. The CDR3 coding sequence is TGTGCCAGCAGCTTTTTCCGGGACAGGGGAAACAATGAGCAGTTCTTC.

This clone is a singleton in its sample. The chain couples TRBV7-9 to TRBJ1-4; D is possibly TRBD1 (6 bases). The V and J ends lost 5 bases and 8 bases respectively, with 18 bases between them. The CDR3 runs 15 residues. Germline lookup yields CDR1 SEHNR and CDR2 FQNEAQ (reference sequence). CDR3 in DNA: TGTGCCAGCAGCCCCGAGGGGGGGGCGGAAGAAAAACTGTTTTTT. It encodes CASSPEGGAEEKLFF.